This TCR beta chain was identified in a study of control samples from healthy donors and cancer patients. Germline V gives CDR1 SGHVS, CDR2 FQNEAQ. The CDR3 has 13 residues. Trimming removed 7 bases from V and 1 base from J, with 10 bases in between. Libraries were prepared by immunoSEQ multiplex PCR; TCRdb keeps only in-frame clonotypes and omits some of them. Of around 140,000 clones in the sample, about nine tenths were seen once. The chain is built from TRBV7-8 and TRBJ1-2; no clear D gene. This TCR was recovered from a man in his forties in good health. The sequencing input was blood. The CDR3 region is CASKDLFNYGYTF. In DNA, the CDR3 is TGTGCCAGCAAAGACCTTTTTAACTATGGCTACACCTTC.